The 9 T cell receptor beta chains below come from one sample, sequenced in a study of OX40 agonist ivuxolimab in advanced cancers. Assay used: immunoSEQ multiplex PCR; TCRdb lists only in-frame clones, some missing. The sample holds some 30,000 clones, just over 90% seen once. The sequencing used CD4+ or CD8+ T cells sorted from blood, collected in a trial of the OX40 agonist ivuxolimab. Receptors originate from an adult with an advanced solid tumor such as melanoma, head and neck, liver or kidney cancer.

The CDR3 spells CATHEYGTQYF. DNA of the CDR3: TGTGCCACCCATGAGTATGGGACCCAGTACTTC. The rearrangement links TRBV7-6 to TRBJ2-5; D remains ambiguous. Germline-derived CDR1 and CDR2 are SGHVS and FNYEAQ. Trimming left V 10 bases short and J 7 bases short, with 13 bases between. The CDR3 length is 11 residues. Looking up the rest from reference TRBV7-6 and TRBJ2-5 gives the full variable domain: GAGVSQSPRYKVTKRGQDVALRCDPISGHVSLYWYRQALGQGPEFLTYFNYEAQQDKSGLPNDRFSAERPEGSISTLTIQRTEQRDSAMYRCATHEYGTQYFGPGTRLLVL.

Comment on this clone: The same CDR3 can be traced to other DNA sequences in this sample. This chain connects TRBV7-6 to TRBJ2-7, with D perhaps assigned TRBD1 or TRBD2 (6 bases each). The V and J ends lost 1 base and 6 bases respectively, with 10 bases between them. Per germline, CDR1 SGHVS and CDR2 FNYEAQ. This CDR3 is 13 amino acids long. The CDR3 DNA follows: TGTGCCAGCAGCTTAGGGGGGGCGGGCGAGCAGTACTTC. This codes for CASSLGGAGEQYF.

The V and J genes are TRBV4-3 and TRBJ2-7, with D possibly being TRBD1 (6 bases). Germline lookup yields CDR1 LGHNA and CDR2 YSLEER. The V gene lost 3 bases and the J gene lost 4 bases, with 13 bases spanning the gap. The CDR3 runs to 14 residues. The CDR3 sequence: CASSHLGTPYEQYF. The CDR3 coding sequence is TGCGCCAGCAGCCACCTCGGGACACCATACGAGCAGTACTTC.

The chain couples TRBV14 to TRBJ2-7, with D uncertain. CDR1 is SGHDN, CDR2 FVKESK, per germline. The CDR3 consists of 11 residues. The V and J ends lost 4 bases and 4 bases respectively, with 5 bases between them. CDR3 DNA sequence: TGTGCCAGCAGCCCTACGTACGAGCAGTACGTC. Translation: CASSPTYEQYV.

V is TRBV28 and J is TRBJ2-1, with D tentatively TRBD1 or TRBD2 (5 bases each). CDR1 and CDR2 from the germline V gene are MDHEN and SYDVKM. V gave up 3 bases and J gave up 8 bases, with 20 bases separating them. The CDR3 sequence is 16 residues long. The CDR3 region is CASSFRGVSVGHEQFF. For the CDR3, the DNA is TGTGCCAGCAGTTTTCGGGGCGTTTCCGTCGGCCATGAGCAGTTCTTC.

V is TRBV7-6 and J is TRBJ2-7; no definite D call. This CDR3 is built from 11 residues. V was pared by 8 bases and J by 4 bases, with 9 bases between. Germline V gene data show CDR1 as SGHVS and CDR2 as FNYEAQ. CDR3 sequence (DNA): TGTGCCAGCGGGCAGAGTTACGAGCAGTACTTC. Translated, it gives CASGQSYEQYF.

The chain links TRBV29-1 to TRBJ2-7, with D possibly called TRBD1 or TRBD2 (5 bases each). Trimming stripped 7 bases from V and 6 bases from J, with 13 bases between. The CDR3 has 11 amino acids. Per germline, CDR1 SQVTM and CDR2 ANQGSEA. CDR3 residues: CSAGAGFEQYF. In DNA form, the CDR3 reads TGCAGCGCTGGGGCGGGTTTCGAGCAGTACTTC.

The chain employs TRBV13 and TRBJ2-5; TRBD2 is a possible D gene (5 bases). The CDR3 is 14 amino acids. V gave up 4 bases and J gave up 2 bases, with 11 bases separating them. Germline assignment: CDR1 PRHDT and CDR2 FYEKMQ (reference sequence). CDR3 sequence: CASSSPGIQETQYF. The CDR3 DNA reads TGTGCCAGCAGCTCCCCGGGGATTCAAGAGACCCAGTACTTC.

This chain links TRBV7-9 with TRBJ2-1, with 8 bases identical to TRBD2. With V trimmed by 3 bases and J by 2 bases, 6 bases remained unmatched. The CDR3 spans 16 residues. Germline CDR1 SEHNR, CDR2 FQNEAQ (reference sequence). DNA for the CDR3: TGTGCCAGCAGCTTCCCGCGGGGGGAACCCTACAATGAGCAGTTCTTC. It translates to CASSFPRGEPYNEQFF.